This T cell receptor (beta chain) was captured in a study of identical twins. The germline gives CDR1 SGDLS, CDR2 YYNGEE. V shed 3 bases and J 11 bases; nucleotides not matched to a gene: 13. The CDR3 length is 14 residues. Findings and caveats of the study: The models systematically underestimated how much out-of-frame TCR alpha was shared in monozygotic twins. Invariant cells of the MAIT and iNKT types might have partly distorted the zero-insertion analyses. Beta clonotypes that were abundant in cord blood contained fewer insertions, a pattern absent from memory repertoires.

Points on this clonotype: Antigen: not known.

Unique molecular identifiers were present on cDNA, and template switching added a universal primer site. TCRdb reanalysed the 5' RACE reads using MiXCR and keeps one entry per CDR3 protein. The sample has 1.5 million to 2 million distinct CDR3 sequences, about 31% seen once. The sequence was obtained from a newborn girl in good health. V is TRBV9 and J is TRBJ2-5; 7 nucleotides agree with TRBD2. Sequencing was done on a sample of cord blood. CDR3 DNA: TGTGCCAGCAGCGGAGGACTAGTCCGGAATGAGCAGTACTTC. Its protein product is CASSGGLVRNEQYF. The variable domain in full, with the rest retrieved from reference TRBV9 and TRBJ2-5, is DSGVTQTPKHLITATGQRVTLRCSPRSGDLSVYWYQQSLDQGLQFLIQYYNGEERAKGNILERFSAQQFPDLHSELNLSSLELGDSALYFCASSGGLVRNEQYFGPGTRLLVL.